This T cell receptor beta chain originates from a study of T cell repertoires in cytomegalovirus infection. For the study at large: The study used recently identified HLA-C-restricted and well-studied HLA-B-restricted CMV epitopes. Study findings and constraints: The ex vivo response was dominated by HLA-C-restricted CMV-specific TCR beta clonotypes.

Points on this clonotype: Its antigen is unknown.

TCRdb redid the calling of the reads with MiXCR, one entry per CDR3 protein. Here the sample spans 650,000 to 900,000 distinct CDR3 sequences, approximately 29% being singletons. This material consisted of cultured CD8+ T cells from PBMCs, taken from culture after CMV antigen stimulation. The origin of this receptor is a human donor in good health (CMV status not recorded). Some clones in this sample may be carry-over from other donors' samples.

The CDR3 DNA sequence: TGTGCCAGCAGCGGTAAAGCGGGGGGGAACCAAGAGACCCAGTACTTC. Translating gives CASSGKAGGNQETQYF. This sequence joins TRBV7-6 and TRBJ2-5, with 10 bases that match TRBD2. Germline V gene lookup returns CDR1 SGHVS and CDR2 FNYEAQ. J was trimmed by 0 bases and V by 5 bases; bases with no gene match: 6. The CDR3 is 16 amino acids.